This T cell receptor beta chain emerged from a study of blood T cell repertoires in COVID-19. As for the study in general: COVID-19 samples collected from the United States, Italy and Spain covered acute and convalescent phases. T cells, B-cell-depleted T cells, or PBMCs provided the cDNA or gDNA that served as material.

In the authors' methods: Cell counts per sample came from amplifying reference gene primers. Profiling relied on immunoSEQ multiplex PCR, and the TCRdb table lists in-frame clones only, not all of them. The V and J calls and clone size come from that table; D and trimming were worked out from the DNA. Of some 130,000 clones listed, about 92% are singletons. Seattle cases were enrolled at active infection and followed longitudinally. The trim removed 4 bases at V and 8 bases at J, leaving 10 bases unmatched. The V gene's germline CDR1 is LGHDT and CDR2 YNNKEL (reference sequence). The CDR3 runs to 15 residues.

Sequencing used peripheral blood. This receptor was identified in a man in his 60s with COVID-19, enrolled during active disease. The rearrangement links TRBV3-1 (or the pseudogene TRBV3-2) to TRBJ1-4; 7 nucleotides align to TRBD1. The CDR3 is CASSLTGANGEKLFF. The CDR3 nucleotides are TGTGCCAGCAGCCTAACAGGGGCCAATGGGGAAAAACTGTTTTTT.